The 23 T cell receptor beta chains reported below all come from one sample, sequenced in a study of blood T cell repertoires in COVID-19. Clones were sequenced by immunoSEQ multiplex PCR, and TCRdb holds only the in-frame ones, with some missing. Here the sample spans 75,000 or so clones, approximately 87% being singletons. The specimen was peripheral blood. Receptor source: an elderly woman with acute or convalescent COVID-19.

This clone was seen more than once but under ten times. The DNA of the CDR3 is TGTGCCAGCAGCTTAGCCGTGACAGACGAGCAGTACTTC. Translated, it gives CASSLAVTDEQYF. The chain is built from TRBV11-3 and TRBJ2-7; D might be TRBD1 (5 bases). In germline, CDR1 is SGHNT, CDR2 YENEEA. V lost 1 base and J lost 5, with 9 bases in between. This CDR3 is built from 13 residues. The full variable domain, in which reference TRBV11-3 and TRBJ2-7 provide the parts outside the CDR3, is EAGVVQSPRYKIIEKKQPVAFWCNPISGHNTLYWYLQNLGQGPELLIRYENEEAVDDSQLPKDRFSAERLKGVDSTLKIQPAELGDSAVYLCASSLAVTDEQYFGPGTRLTVT.

The chain is built from TRBV9 and TRBJ1-1; no definite D call. Germline V lookup: CDR1 SGDLS, CDR2 YYNGEE. The CDR3 is 14 residues long. Trimming left V 3 bases short and J 1 base short, with 10 bases between. The CDR3 DNA reads as TGTGCCAGCAGCGGTCTGATGGCGAACACTGAAGCTTTCTTT. Amino acid sequence: CASSGLMANTEAFF.

In this sample, this clone turned up a few times. The chain is built from TRBV2 and TRBJ1-5; D is ambiguous. The germline V gene encodes CDR1 SNHLY and CDR2 FYNNEI. CDR3 length equals 14 residues. The V end lost 10 bases, the J end lost 3 bases, and 16 bases lay between the germline ends. The CDR3, as DNA: TGTGCCACCAAAGAGGAGGATTTCAATCAGCCCCAGCATTTT. It codes for CATKEEDFNQPQHF.

The chain couples TRBV10-1 to TRBJ1-2; possible D gene TRBD1, 6 bases. Germline V gives CDR1 WNHNN, CDR2 SYGVQD (reference sequence). Trimming stripped 3 bases from V and 4 bases from J, with 9 bases between. There are 13 residues in the CDR3. The CDR3 nucleotides are TGCGCCAGCAGTGAAGGGGGTAGCTATGGCTACACCTTC. The encoded protein is CASSEGGSYGYTF.

The rearrangement links TRBV7-2 to TRBJ2-1; maybe TRBD2 (6 bases). CDR3 length: 16 residues. V lost 8 bases and J lost 2, with 19 bases in between. CDR1 and CDR2 from the germline V gene are SGHTA and FQGNSA. As DNA, the CDR3 is TGTGCCAGCTATCTGGGCGGAGGGAGACCCTACAATGAGCAGTTCTTC. It is translated as CASYLGGGRPYNEQFF. The full variable domain, in which reference TRBV7-2 and TRBJ2-1 provide the parts outside the CDR3, is GAGVSQSPSNKVTEKGKDVELRCDPISGHTALYWYRQSLGQGLEFLIYFQGNSAPDKSGLPSDRFSAERTGGSVSTLTIQRTQQEDSAVYLCASYLGGGRPYNEQFFGPGTRLTVL.

This clone appeared a few times. This chain links TRBV7-3 with TRBJ1-2, with no clear D. Germline V lookup: CDR1 SGHTA, CDR2 FQGTGA. The CDR3 consists of 15 residues. Trimming pared 3 bases from V and 6 bases from J, leaving 17 bases between. In DNA form, the CDR3 reads TGTGCCAGCAGCTTTCGTGGGGAGGGAATCAATGGCTACACCTTC. Residues: CASSFRGEGINGYTF.

This chain joins TRBV3-1 (or the pseudogene TRBV3-2) and TRBJ1-1; no firm D call. This CDR3 has 13 residues. Trimming pared 1 base from V and 0 bases from J, leaving 3 bases between. The germline CDR1 and CDR2 sequences are LGHDT and YNNKEL (reference sequence). CDR3 sequence reads: CASSQVLNTEAFF. The CDR3, as DNA: TGTGCCAGCAGCCAAGTCTTGAACACTGAAGCTTTCTTT.

The V and J genes are TRBV2 and TRBJ1-5; TRBD1 aligns across 9 bases. The V gene's germline CDR1 is SNHLY and CDR2 FYNNEI. CDR3 length: 15 amino acids. V was pared by 6 bases and J by 4 bases, with 7 bases of the junction left unmatched. CDR3 in amino acids: CASRTDRGTNQPQHF. The DNA of the CDR3 is TGTGCCAGCAGGACAGACAGGGGGACTAATCAGCCCCAGCATTTT.

The chain's CDR3 is CASSERQGVGSITEAFF. The CDR3 coding sequence is TGCGCCAGCAGTGAGCGGCAGGGGGTCGGTTCGATCACTGAAGCTTTCTTT. The chain uses TRBV10-2 and TRBJ1-1; 7 nucleotides agree with TRBD1. Unmatched junction bases numbered 13, after V lost 2 bases and J lost 4 bases. CDR1 and CDR2 from the germline V gene are WSHSY and SAAADI. CDR3 size: 17 residues.

The J gene is TRBJ1-1, the V gene TRBV11-1; D is perhaps TRBD1 (5 bases). The germline gives CDR1 SGHAT, CDR2 FQDESV (reference sequence). The CDR3 runs to 15 residues. The ends were cut back, 2 bases at V and 0 bases at J, with 10 bases in the middle. The DNA for the CDR3 is TGTGCCAGCAGCTTAAGACAGAACCTGAACACTGAAGCTTTCTTT. Its translation: CASSLRQNLNTEAFF. Based on the CDR3 plus reference TRBV11-1 and TRBJ1-1, the full variable domain is EAEVAQSPRYKITEKSQAVAFWCDPISGHATLYWYRQILGQGPELLVQFQDESVVDDSQLPKDRFSAERLKGVDSTLKIQPAELGDSAMYLCASSLRQNLNTEAFFGQGTRLTVV.

Remarks on this clone: This sample includes further DNA sequences coding for the same CDR3. The J gene is TRBJ1-2, the V gene TRBV12-3 or TRBV12-4, with TRBD1 matching 7 bases. The CDR3 has 13 residues. Trimming took 5 bases from V and 4 from J; bases not matched to a gene: 4. The CDR3 protein is CASSRQGAYGYTF. CDR3 sequence (DNA): TGTGCCAGCAGTCGACAGGGTGCCTATGGCTACACCTTC.

This chain links TRBV6-5 with TRBJ2-7; 8 bases fit TRBD2. V lost 6 bases to trimming and J lost 6 bases; unmatched junction nucleotides: 10. The CDR3 has 14 amino acids. Germline V gene sequence: CDR1 MNHEY, CDR2 SVGAGI. In DNA, the CDR3 is TGTGCCAGCAGCTCGACTAGCGAAAAGATCGAGCAGTACTTC. Amino acid sequence: CASSSTSEKIEQYF.

This clone was observed at least ten times. V usage is TRBV9 and J usage is TRBJ1-2; 9 bases fit TRBD1. This CDR3 has 15 residues. V shed 5 bases and J 4 bases; nucleotides not matched to a gene: 9. Germline values: CDR1 SGDLS, CDR2 YYNGEE. The CDR3 is CASSTQGAPGYGYTF. The CDR3 DNA follows: TGTGCCAGCAGTACACAGGGGGCGCCGGGCTATGGCTACACCTTC.

V gene TRBV7-9 combines with J gene TRBJ2-3; 8 bases fit TRBD2. The CDR3 sequence is 13 residues long. V dropped 8 bases and J dropped 6; count of bases not matched to a gene: 7. Per the germline V gene, CDR1 is SEHNR and CDR2 is FQNEAQ (reference sequence). CDR3 bases: TGTGCCAGCGAACTAGCGGATCTCGATACGCAGTATTTT. Translated, it gives CASELADLDTQYF.

This chain uses TRBV5-4 with TRBJ2-1; 9 bases are shared with TRBD2. There are 13 residues in the CDR3. Trimming cost V 5 bases and J 8 bases; bases outside gene matches: 5. Germline V gene sequence: CDR1 SGHNT, CDR2 YYREEE (reference sequence). CDR3 sequence: CASRGRTSDEQFF. The CDR3 DNA reads as TGTGCCAGCAGGGGGAGGACTAGCGATGAGCAGTTCTTC.

This chain uses TRBV14 with TRBJ2-3; tentative D call: TRBD2 (5 bases). CDR3 length: 16 residues. Germline values: CDR1 SGHDN, CDR2 FVKESK. V lost 4 bases to trimming and J lost 0 bases, with 14 bases between them. The CDR3 coding sequence is TGTGCCAGCAGCCTAGACGCGGGTTTTAGCACAGATACGCAGTATTTT. Translation gives CASSLDAGFSTDTQYF.

Only one count was recorded for this clone. The genes are TRBV5-1 and TRBJ1-3, with D unclear. Germline V gene lookup returns CDR1 SGHRS and CDR2 YFSETQ. The CDR3 is 15 amino acids. The V gene lost 0 bases and the J gene lost 3 bases, with 10 bases spanning the gap. CDR3 coding DNA: TGCGCCAGCAGCTTGGGCCAGTCTCTTGGAAACACCATATATTTT. It specifies CASSLGQSLGNTIYF.

The chain couples TRBV7-9 to TRBJ2-3, with 9 positions matching TRBD2. The germline V gene has CDR1 SEHNR and CDR2 FQNEAQ (reference sequence). V shed 4 bases and J 2 bases; nucleotides not matched to a gene: 10. This CDR3 has 17 residues. The CDR3 DNA follows: TGTGCCAGCAGCTCGCCACAGACTAGCGGTACCACAGATACGCAGTATTTT. It codes for CASSSPQTSGTTDTQYF. The full variable domain, with the rest looked up from reference TRBV7-9 and TRBJ2-3, is DTGVSQNPRHKITKRGQNVTFRCDPISEHNRLYWYRQTLGQGPEFLTYFQNEAQLEKSRLLSDRFSAERPKGSFSTLEIQRTEQGDSAMYLCASSSPQTSGTTDTQYFGPGTRLTVL.

The chain couples TRBV2 to TRBJ2-3, with a possible D match to TRBD1 (6 bases). The ends were cut back, 1 base at V and 6 bases at J, with 14 bases in the middle. This CDR3 spans 15 amino acids. CDR1 and CDR2 from the germline V gene are SNHLY and FYNNEI. CDR3 coding DNA: TGTGCCAGCAGTGAAGGGACAGACCCACTGGATACGCAGTATTTT. It translates to CASSEGTDPLDTQYF.

DNA for the CDR3: TGTGCCAGCAGCCAATTACAGGGATCCTATGGCTACACCTTC. Translated, it gives CASSQLQGSYGYTF. The rearrangement joins TRBV14 to TRBJ1-2; D perhaps matches TRBD1 (6 bases). The CDR3 is 14 amino acids. From germline, CDR1 is SGHDN and CDR2 FVKESK. V was pared by 2 bases and J by 4 bases, with 11 bases between. Full variable domain (missing parts from reference TRBV14 and TRBJ1-2): EAGVTQFPSHSVIEKGQTVTLRCDPISGHDNLYWYRRVMGKEIKFLLHFVKESKQDESGMPNNRFLAERTGGTYSTLKVQPAELEDSGVYFCASSQLQGSYGYTFGSGTRLTVV.

V usage is TRBV11-2 and J usage is TRBJ1-6, with D perhaps matching TRBD1 (5 bases). There are 18 residues in the CDR3. Germline V gene sequence: CDR1 SGHAT, CDR2 FQNNGV. The germline V and J ends were trimmed by 4 bases and 5 bases, with 21 bases remaining between them. The CDR3 is CASSSPGGTASNNSPLHF. CDR3 in DNA: TGTGCCAGCAGCTCCCCCGGGGGTACAGCGAGTAATAATTCACCCCTCCACTTT.

The chain has TRBV11-3 and TRBJ2-2; possible D gene TRBD2, 5 bases. Deletions cut 4 bases from V and 4 bases from J, with 13 bases between. Germline lookup yields CDR1 SGHNT and CDR2 YENEEA. This CDR3 region has 15 residues. DNA of the CDR3: TGTGCCAGCAGCTCATACCCCAGCGGCACCGGGGAGCTGTTTTTT. This translates into CASSSYPSGTGELFF. The whole variable domain, remainder taken from reference TRBV11-3 and TRBJ2-2, is EAGVVQSPRYKIIEKKQPVAFWCNPISGHNTLYWYLQNLGQGPELLIRYENEEAVDDSQLPKDRFSAERLKGVDSTLKIQPAELGDSAVYLCASSSYPSGTGELFFGEGSRLTVL.

The V call is TRBV4-1, the J call TRBJ2-3, with 8 bases lining up with TRBD2. Germline values: CDR1 MGHRA, CDR2 YSYEKL. The CDR3 runs 17 residues. Trimming removed 4 bases from V and 4 bases from J; junction bases left unmatched: 13. Here the CDR3 reads CASSLRAGAVSADTQYF. The DNA for the CDR3 is TGCGCCAGCAGCCTTCGAGCGGGGGCGGTGTCGGCAGATACGCAGTATTTT.